This T cell receptor beta chain was found in a study of T cell responses to AZD1222 COVID-19 vaccine. Trimming cost V 11 bases and J 8 bases, with 18 bases left between them. The CDR3 extends over 12 amino acids. Germline V lookup: CDR1 LNHDA, CDR2 SQIVND (reference sequence). The repertoire was sequenced with immunoSEQ multiplex PCR; TCRdb's copy has only in-frame clones and lacks some. Of some 150,000 clones in the sample, 85% to 95% are singletons; the top ten hold more than 0.8%. Notes on this clone: Its antigen remains unidentified.

Findings and limits, study-wide: Close to half of all spike-specific TCRs reportedly target regions of the variants that are unmutated.

The sequenced sample was peripheral blood, obtained on day 0 of AZD1222 vaccination. The TCR comes from an adult in good health. This sequence joins TRBV19 and TRBJ1-2; tentative D call: TRBD1 (6 bases). CDR3 nucleotides: TGTGCCTCCGAAAAGGCACAGGGCGGCTACACCTTC. This encodes CASEKAQGGYTF.